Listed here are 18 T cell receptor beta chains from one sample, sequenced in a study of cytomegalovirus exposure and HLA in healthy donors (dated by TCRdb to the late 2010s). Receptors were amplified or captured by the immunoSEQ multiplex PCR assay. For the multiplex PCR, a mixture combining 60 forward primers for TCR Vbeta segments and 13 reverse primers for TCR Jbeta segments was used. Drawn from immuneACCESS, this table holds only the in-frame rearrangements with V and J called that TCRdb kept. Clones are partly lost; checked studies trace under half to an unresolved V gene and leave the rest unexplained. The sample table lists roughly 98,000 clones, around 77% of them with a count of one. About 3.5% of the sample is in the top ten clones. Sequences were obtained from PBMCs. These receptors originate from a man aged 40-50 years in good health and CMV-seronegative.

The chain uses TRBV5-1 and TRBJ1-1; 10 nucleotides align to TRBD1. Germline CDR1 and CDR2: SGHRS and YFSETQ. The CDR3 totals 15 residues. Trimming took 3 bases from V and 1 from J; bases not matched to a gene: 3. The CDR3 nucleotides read TGCGCCAGCAGCTGGACAGGGGGGACGAACACTGAAGCTTTCTTT. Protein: CASSWTGGTNTEAFF. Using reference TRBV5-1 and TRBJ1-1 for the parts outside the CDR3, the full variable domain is KAGVTQTPRYLIKTRGQQVTLSCSPISGHRSVSWYQQTPGQGLQFLFEYFSETQRNKGNFPGRFSGRQFSNSRSEMNVSTLELGDSALYLCASSWTGGTNTEAFFGQGTRLTVV.

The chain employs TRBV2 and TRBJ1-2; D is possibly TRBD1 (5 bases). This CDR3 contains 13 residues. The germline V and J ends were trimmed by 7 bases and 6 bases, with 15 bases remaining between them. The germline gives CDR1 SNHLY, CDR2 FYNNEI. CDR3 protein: CASNTGRDDGYTF. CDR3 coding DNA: TGTGCCAGCAATACAGGACGAGATGATGGCTACACCTTC.

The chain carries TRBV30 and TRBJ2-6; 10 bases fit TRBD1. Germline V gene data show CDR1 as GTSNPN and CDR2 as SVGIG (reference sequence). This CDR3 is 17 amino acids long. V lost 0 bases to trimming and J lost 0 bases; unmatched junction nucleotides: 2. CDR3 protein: CAWSVRTGGSGANVLTF. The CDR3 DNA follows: TGTGCCTGGAGTGTAAGGACAGGGGGCTCTGGGGCCAACGTCCTGACTTTC.

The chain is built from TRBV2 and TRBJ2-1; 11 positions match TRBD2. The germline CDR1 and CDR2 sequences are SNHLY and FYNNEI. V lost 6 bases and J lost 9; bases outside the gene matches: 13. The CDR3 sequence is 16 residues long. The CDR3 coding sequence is TGTGCCAGCAGGGGTCAGGGACTAGCGGAAAGACGTGAGCAGTTCTTC. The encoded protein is CASRGQGLAERREQFF.

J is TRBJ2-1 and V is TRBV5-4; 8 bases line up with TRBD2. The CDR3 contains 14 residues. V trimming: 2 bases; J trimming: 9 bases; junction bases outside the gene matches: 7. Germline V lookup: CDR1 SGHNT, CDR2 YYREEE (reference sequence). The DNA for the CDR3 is TGTGCCAGCAGCTTCGTCGGGAGGGTTGGTGAGCAGTTCTTC. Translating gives CASSFVGRVGEQFF.

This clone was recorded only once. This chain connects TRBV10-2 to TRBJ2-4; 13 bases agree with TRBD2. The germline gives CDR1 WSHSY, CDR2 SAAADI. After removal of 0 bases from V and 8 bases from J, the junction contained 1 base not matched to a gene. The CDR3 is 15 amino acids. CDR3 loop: CASSESGLAGDIQYF. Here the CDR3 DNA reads TGCGCCAGCAGTGAGTCCGGACTAGCGGGGGACATTCAGTACTTC.

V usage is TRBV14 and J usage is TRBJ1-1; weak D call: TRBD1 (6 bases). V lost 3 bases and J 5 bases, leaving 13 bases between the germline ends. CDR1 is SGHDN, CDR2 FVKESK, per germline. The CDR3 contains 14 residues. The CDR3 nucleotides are TGTGCCAGCAGCCACCGCGGGGGCAGGACTGAAGCTTTCTTT. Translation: CASSHRGGRTEAFF.

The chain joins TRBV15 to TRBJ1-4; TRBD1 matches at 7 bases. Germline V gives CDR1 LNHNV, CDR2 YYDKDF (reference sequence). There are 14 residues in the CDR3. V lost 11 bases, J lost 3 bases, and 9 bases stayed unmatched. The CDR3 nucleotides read TGTGCCGCACTGGGACAGCGCGCTAATGAAAAACTGTTTTTT. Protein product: CAALGQRANEKLFF.

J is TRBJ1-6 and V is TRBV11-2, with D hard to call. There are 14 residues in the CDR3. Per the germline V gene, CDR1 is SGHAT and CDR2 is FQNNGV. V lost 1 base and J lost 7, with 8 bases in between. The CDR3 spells CASSLGGVNSPLHF. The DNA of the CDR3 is TGTGCCAGCAGCTTAGGCGGCGTAAATTCACCCCTCCACTTT.

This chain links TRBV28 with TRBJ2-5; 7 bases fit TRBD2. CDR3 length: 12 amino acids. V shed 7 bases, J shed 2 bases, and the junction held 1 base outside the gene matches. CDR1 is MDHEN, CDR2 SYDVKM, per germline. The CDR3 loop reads CASKAGQETQYF. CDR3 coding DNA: TGTGCCAGCAAAGCGGGGCAAGAGACCCAGTACTTC.

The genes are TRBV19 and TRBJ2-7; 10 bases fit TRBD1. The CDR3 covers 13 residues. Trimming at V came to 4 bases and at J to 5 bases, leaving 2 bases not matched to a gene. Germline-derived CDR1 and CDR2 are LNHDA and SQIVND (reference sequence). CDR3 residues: CASSKTGGHEQYF. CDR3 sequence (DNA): TGTGCCAGTAGTAAGACAGGGGGCCACGAGCAGTACTTC.

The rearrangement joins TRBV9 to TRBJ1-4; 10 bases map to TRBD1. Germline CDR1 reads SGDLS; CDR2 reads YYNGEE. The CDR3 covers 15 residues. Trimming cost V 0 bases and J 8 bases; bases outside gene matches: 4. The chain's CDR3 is CASSVAGTGEEKLFF. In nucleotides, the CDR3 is TGTGCCAGCAGCGTAGCTGGGACAGGGGAAGAAAAACTGTTTTTT.

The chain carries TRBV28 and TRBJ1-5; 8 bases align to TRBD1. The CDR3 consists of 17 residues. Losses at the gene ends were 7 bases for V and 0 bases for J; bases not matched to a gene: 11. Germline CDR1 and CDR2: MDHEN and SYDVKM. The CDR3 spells CASTKPLGQGSNQPQHF. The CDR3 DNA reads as TGTGCCAGCACCAAACCCCTAGGACAGGGTAGCAATCAGCCCCAGCATTTT. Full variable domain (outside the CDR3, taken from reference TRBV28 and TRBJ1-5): DVKVTQSSRYLVKRTGEKVFLECVQDMDHENMFWYRQDPGLGLRLIYFSYDVKMKEKGDIPEGYSVSREKKERFSLILESASTNQTSMYLCASTKPLGQGSNQPQHFGDGTRLSIL.

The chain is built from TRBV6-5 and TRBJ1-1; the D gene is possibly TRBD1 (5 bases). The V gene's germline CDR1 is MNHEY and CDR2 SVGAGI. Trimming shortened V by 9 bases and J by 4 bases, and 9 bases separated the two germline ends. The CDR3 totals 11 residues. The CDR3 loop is CASCQGTEAFF. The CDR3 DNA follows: TGTGCCAGTTGCCAGGGCACTGAAGCTTTCTTT.

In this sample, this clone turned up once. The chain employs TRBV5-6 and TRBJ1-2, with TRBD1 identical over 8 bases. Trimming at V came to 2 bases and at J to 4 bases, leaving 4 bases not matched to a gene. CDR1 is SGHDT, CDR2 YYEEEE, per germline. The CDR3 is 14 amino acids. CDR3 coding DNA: TGTGCCAGCAGCTTACAGGGGGTGGCCTATGGCTACACCTTC. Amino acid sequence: CASSLQGVAYGYTF.

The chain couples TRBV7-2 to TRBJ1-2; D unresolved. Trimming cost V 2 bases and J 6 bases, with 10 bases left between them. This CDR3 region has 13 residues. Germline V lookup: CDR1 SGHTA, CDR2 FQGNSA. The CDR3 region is CASSLPGSNGYTF. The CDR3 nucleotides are TGTGCCAGCAGCTTACCGGGATCCAATGGCTACACCTTC. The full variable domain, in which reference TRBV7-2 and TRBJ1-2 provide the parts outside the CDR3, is GAGVSQSPSNKVTEKGKDVELRCDPISGHTALYWYRQSLGQGLEFLIYFQGNSAPDKSGLPSDRFSAERTGGSVSTLTIQRTQQEDSAVYLCASSLPGSNGYTFGSGTRLTVV.

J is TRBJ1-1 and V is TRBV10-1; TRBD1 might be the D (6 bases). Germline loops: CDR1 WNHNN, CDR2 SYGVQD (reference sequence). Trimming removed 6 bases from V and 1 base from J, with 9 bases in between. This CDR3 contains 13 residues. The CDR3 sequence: CASRLGQNTEAFF. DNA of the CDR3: TGCGCCAGCAGATTGGGACAGAACACTGAAGCTTTCTTT.

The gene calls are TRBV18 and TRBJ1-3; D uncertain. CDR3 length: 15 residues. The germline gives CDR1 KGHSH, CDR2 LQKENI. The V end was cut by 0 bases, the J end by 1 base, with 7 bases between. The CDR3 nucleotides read TGTGCCAGCTCACCACCCGACAAGTCTGGAAACACCATATATTTT. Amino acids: CASSPPDKSGNTIYF.